This T cell receptor (beta chain) was retrieved from a study of shared clonotypes between healthy human individuals (dated by TCRdb to 2020 to 2021). Broadly, across the study: The cohort included three men and two women between 18 and 49 years of age. Per donor, three plates each were used for CD4 naive and CD4 memory, two for CD8 naive, and one for CD8 memory. Blood TCR repertoires of roughly 5 healthy adults were deeply sequenced to estimate repertoire size and the extent of clonotype sharing between individuals. Different laboratories and diverse techniques were used to prepare libraries and sequence TCR repertoires, to increase sequencing depth and limit assay-specific biases. Leukapheresis yielded between about 0.94 and 10 billion PBMCs per donor. Broader findings and caveats from the paper: Across several donors, approximately 4.6% of naive CD4, more than 3% of naive CD8, under 2.5% of memory CD4, and 0.4% of memory CD8 clonotypes were shared. Sampling was restricted to blood, and TCR repertoires in tissue are likely to differ from TCR repertoires in blood. Higher generation probabilities were observed for clonotypes shared by all four sorted-subset donors than for non-shared clonotypes. Because the study included a small number of donors, the genetic and exposure-history diversity represented was limited. Naive subsets generally had larger estimated clonotype richness than memory subsets did. Based on pairwise subsampling, the degree of clonotype sharing among donors was expected to be affected by sequencing depth. Even with the large sequencing depth, rarefaction of the sorted-subset datasets indicated that sequencing was incomplete.

A remark on this clone: Which antigen it targets is not known. Base quality data are lacking; no much larger clone is found one base away.

TCR CDR3 regions were amplified from genomic DNA by multiplex PCR using the deep immunoSEQ assay. Extracted genomic DNA from each cell subset was spread evenly across all wells of several immunoSEQ 96-well plates, with each plate serving as a replicate. For sorted subsets, 200 to 250 ng genomic DNA, equal to about 30,000 T cell genomes, was loaded into each replicate PCR. The purified libraries were quantified using a Qubit 3.0 fluorometer, sized with a Bioanalyzer 2100, and then quantified again using the KAPA Library Quantification kit. Every immunoSEQ 96-well plate was sequenced on a dedicated single-read 150-cycle Illumina NextSeq 550 flow cell. The paper's processing steps were these. Because only junctional sequences without quality scores were contained in the immunoSEQ output, filtering matching that applied to full-length reads could not be performed. To assign V/J genes and CDR3, sequences were annotated using PyIR, a Python wrapper for IgBLAST v1.9, with IMGT germline references. Reads were filtered out if the reads had weak V/J assignments (E-value above 1e-6), no CDR3, stop codons, out-of-frame junctions, or ambiguous translated residues. V3J clonotypes were defined as sequences sharing the same inferred V gene, J gene, and CDR3 amino acid sequence. Percentage overlap between repertoires was computed as shared unique clonotypes divided by the size of the smaller repertoire. Richness of each repertoire was evaluated using RTK rarefaction, the Chao1 estimator, and Recon v2.1 estimates of unobserved clonotypes. For all TCRbeta clonotypes obtained by the gDNA method from several donors, generation probabilities were computed with OLGA. The clones in this table, taken by TCRdb from immuneACCESS, are in-frame only. Not every clone is retained; where verified, under half of the shortfall comes from an unresolved V gene, and the cause of the rest is unknown. V, J and clone size derive from that table, while D and trimming were established from the DNA sequence. The sample data list around 2,000,000 clones, and approximately 95% of these were observed just once. The ten top clones hold approximately 0.13% of the sample.

Donors were healthy HIV-negative adults with no recently reported acute infections or vaccinations. Only Caucasian adults living in Nashville, Tennessee, USA were represented among the donors. Magnetic negative selection was used to enrich CD4+ T cells, after which naive cells were positively selected on CD45RA and the negative fraction became the memory subset. After blood collection by leukapheresis, PBMCs were isolated using Ficoll-Histopaque density gradient centrifugation and then cryopreserved in the vapor phase of liquid nitrogen. Analytical flow cytometry was used to check the purity and quantity of each magnetically sorted T cell population. Genomic DNA was isolated from every sorted fraction and measured by UV absorbance on a Nanodrop 2000c. The V and J ends are trimmed by 4 bases and 1 base, leaving 17 bases between them. The CDR3 holds 16 amino acids from the cysteine to the phenylalanine. Solely the CDR3 DNA is kept, with 48 bases framed from the first base. For CDR1 and CDR2, the germline V gene (reference sequence) lists MNHEY and SMNVEV.

Input material: naive CD4+ T cells sorted from blood. The meaning of the sample's cell subset or site label: CD45RA+ positively selected. The sequence was collected from a man between 18 and 29 years old in good health. The chain was built from TRBV27 and TRBJ2-7; TRBD1 is possibly the D segment (6 matching bases). The DNA reads TGTGCCAGCAGTTCCCTAGGGGGACATCGGTCCTACGAGCAGTACTTC. It translates as CASSSLGGHRSYEQYF.